These T cell receptor beta chains were read from a single sample in a study of shared clonotypes between healthy human individuals. Only in-frame clones appear in the TCRdb table, and some are missing; sequencing was by immunoSEQ multiplex PCR. Of just over 2,000,000 clones listed, around 96% were seen once; the top ten hold 0.9% to 1.4%. Sequencing was carried out using naive CD8+ T cells sorted from blood. Source of these receptors: a man between 18 and 35 years old in good health. Each CDR3 is given with its conserved first and last residue. Each record gives: V gene, CDR3 length, CDR3 protein.

>TRBV5-4|14
CASSFKDGQETQYF
>TRBV5-5|14
CASSFLGALYEQYF
>TRBV6-1|14
CASKYYSPDSPLHF
>TRBV29-1|14
CSVTGTLGIETQYF
>TRBV4-3|16
CASSPELATYTYEQYF
>TRBV6-5|14
CASSYSVEGYEQYF
>TRBV9|15
CASSQEQSSTDTQYF
>TRBV15|13
CATSKVVAYEQYF
>TRBV13|14
CASSSGRTYNEQFF
>TRBV11-2|13
CATDGSGANVLTF